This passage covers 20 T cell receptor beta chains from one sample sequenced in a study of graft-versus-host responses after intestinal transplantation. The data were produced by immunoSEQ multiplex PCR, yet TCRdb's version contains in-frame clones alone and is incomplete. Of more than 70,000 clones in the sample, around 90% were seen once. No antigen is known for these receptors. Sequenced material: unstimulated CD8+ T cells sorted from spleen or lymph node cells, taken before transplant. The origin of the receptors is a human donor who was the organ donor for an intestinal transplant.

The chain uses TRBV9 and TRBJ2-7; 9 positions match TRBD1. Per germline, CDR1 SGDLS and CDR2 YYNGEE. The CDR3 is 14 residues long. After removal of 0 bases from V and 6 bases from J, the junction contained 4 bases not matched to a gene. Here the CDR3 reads CASSVGTGVGEQYF. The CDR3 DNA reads TGTGCCAGCAGCGTAGGGACAGGGGTAGGCGAGCAGTACTTC.

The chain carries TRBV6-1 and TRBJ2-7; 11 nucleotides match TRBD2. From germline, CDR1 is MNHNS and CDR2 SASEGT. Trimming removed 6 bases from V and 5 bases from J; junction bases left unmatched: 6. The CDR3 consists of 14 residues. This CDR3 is CASRTTSGAHEQYF. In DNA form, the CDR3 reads TGTGCCAGCAGGACGACTAGCGGGGCCCACGAGCAGTACTTC.

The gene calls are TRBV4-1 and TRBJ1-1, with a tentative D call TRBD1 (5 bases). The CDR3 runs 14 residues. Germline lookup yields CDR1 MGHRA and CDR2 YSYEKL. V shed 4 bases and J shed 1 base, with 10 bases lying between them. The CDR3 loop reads CASSPTVGNTEAFF. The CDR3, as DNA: TGCGCCAGCAGCCCGACAGTGGGGAACACTGAAGCTTTCTTT.

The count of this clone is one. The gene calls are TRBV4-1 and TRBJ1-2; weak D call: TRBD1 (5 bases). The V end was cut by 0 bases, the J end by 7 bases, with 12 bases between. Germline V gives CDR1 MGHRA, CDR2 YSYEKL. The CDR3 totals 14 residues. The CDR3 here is CASSQDQQGGGYTF. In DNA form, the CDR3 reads TGCGCCAGCAGCCAAGATCAGCAGGGTGGTGGCTACACCTTC.

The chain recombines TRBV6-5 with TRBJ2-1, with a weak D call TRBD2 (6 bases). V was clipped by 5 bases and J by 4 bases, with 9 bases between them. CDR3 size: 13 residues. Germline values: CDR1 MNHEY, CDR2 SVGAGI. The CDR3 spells CASSGRSYNEQFF. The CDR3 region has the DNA TGTGCCAGCAGTGGGAGGTCATACAATGAGCAGTTCTTC.

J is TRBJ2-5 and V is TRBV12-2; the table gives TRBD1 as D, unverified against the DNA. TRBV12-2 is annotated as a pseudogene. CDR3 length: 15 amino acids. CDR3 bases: TGTGCAAGTCGCCTTCGACAGGGTCCGGGAGAGACCCAGTACTTC. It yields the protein CASRLRQGPGETQYF.

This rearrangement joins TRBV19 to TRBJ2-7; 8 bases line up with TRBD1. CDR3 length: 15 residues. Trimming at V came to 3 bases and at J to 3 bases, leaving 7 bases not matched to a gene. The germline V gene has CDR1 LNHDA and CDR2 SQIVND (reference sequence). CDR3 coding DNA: TGTGCCAGTAGTATCGGATCCGGGACAGGCTACGAGCAGTACTTC. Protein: CASSIGSGTGYEQYF. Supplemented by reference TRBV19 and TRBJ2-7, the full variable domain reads DGGITQSPKYLFRKEGQNVTLSCEQNLNHDAMYWYRQDPGQGLRLIYYSQIVNDFQKGDIAEGYSVSREKKESFPLTVTSAQKNPTAFYLCASSIGSGTGYEQYFGPGTRLTVT.

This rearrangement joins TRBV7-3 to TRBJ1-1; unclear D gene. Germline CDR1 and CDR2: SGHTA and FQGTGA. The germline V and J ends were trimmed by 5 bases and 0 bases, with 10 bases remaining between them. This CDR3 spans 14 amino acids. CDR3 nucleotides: TGTGCCAGCAGCCCTACCGGGGTGAACACTGAAGCTTTCTTT. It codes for CASSPTGVNTEAFF.

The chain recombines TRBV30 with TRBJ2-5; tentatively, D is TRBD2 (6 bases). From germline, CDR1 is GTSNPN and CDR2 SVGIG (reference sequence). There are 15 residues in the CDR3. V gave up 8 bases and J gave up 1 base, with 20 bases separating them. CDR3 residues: CAQSRRRGGQETQYF. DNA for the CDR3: TGTGCCCAAAGCCGTCGGCGGGGCGGCCAAGAGACCCAGTACTTC.

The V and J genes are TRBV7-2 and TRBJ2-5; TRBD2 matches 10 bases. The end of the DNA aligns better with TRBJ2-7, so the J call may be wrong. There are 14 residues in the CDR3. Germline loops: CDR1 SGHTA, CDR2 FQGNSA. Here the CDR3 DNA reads TGTGCCAGCAGCCTTAGCGGGGGGACCTACGAGCAGTACTTC. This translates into CASSLSGGTYEQYF.

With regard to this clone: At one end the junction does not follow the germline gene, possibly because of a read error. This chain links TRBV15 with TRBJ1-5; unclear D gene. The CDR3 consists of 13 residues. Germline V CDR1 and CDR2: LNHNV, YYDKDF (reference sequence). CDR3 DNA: TGTGCCGCCAGCCTAGTTAGCAATCAGCCCCAGCATTTT. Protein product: CAASLVSNQPQHF.

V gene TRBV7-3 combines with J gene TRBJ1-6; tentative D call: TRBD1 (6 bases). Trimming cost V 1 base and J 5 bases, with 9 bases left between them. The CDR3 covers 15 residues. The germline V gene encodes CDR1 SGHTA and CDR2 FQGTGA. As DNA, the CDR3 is TGTGCCAGCAGCTTAAAGGGGGATAATAATTCACCCCTCCACTTT. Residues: CASSLKGDNNSPLHF. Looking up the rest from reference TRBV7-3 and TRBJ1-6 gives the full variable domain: GAGVSQTPSNKVTEKGKYVELRCDPISGHTALYWYRQSLGQGPEFLIYFQGTGAADDSGLPNDRFFAVRPEGSVSTLKIQRTERGDSAVYLCASSLKGDNNSPLHFGNGTRLTVT.

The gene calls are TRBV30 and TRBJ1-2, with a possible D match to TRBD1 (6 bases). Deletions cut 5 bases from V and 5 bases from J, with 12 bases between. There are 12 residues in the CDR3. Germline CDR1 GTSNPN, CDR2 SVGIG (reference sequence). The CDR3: CAWDGTPYGYTF. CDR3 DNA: TGTGCCTGGGACGGGACACCTTATGGCTACACCTTC. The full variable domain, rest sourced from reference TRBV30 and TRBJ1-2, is SQTIHQWPATLVQPVGSPLSLECTVEGTSNPNLYWYRQAAGRGLQLLFYSVGIGQISSEVPQNLSASRPQDRQFILSSKKLLLSDSGFYLCAWDGTPYGYTFGSGTRLTVV.

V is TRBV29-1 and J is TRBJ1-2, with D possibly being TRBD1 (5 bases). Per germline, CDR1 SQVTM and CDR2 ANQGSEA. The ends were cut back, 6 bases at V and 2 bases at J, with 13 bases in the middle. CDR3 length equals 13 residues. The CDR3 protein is CSVLDGGNYGYTF. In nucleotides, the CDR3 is TGCAGCGTACTCGACGGGGGGAACTATGGCTACACCTTC.

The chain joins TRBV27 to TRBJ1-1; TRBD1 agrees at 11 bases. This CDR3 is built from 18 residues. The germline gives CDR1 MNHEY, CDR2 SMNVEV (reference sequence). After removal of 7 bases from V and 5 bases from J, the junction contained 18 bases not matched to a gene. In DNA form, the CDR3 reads TGTGCCAGCACCTTGGTGGGGACAGGGGGGGTCTTACGTACTGAAGCTTTCTTT. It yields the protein CASTLVGTGGVLRTEAFF.

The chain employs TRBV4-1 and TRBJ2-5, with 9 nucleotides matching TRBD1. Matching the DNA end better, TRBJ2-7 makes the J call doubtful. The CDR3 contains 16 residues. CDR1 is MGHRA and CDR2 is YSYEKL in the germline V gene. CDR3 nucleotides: TGCGCCAGCAGCCAAGATCGAAAACAGGGGGCGTACGAGCAGTACTTC. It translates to CASSQDRKQGAYEQYF.

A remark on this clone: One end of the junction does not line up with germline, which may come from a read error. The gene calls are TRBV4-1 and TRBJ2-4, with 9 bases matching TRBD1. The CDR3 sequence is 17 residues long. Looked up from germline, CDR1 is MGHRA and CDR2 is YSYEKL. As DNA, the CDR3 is TGCGCCAGCAGCTCCCAATCCACAGGGGGCCGCAAAGACATTCAGTACTTC. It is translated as CASSSQSTGGRKDIQYF.

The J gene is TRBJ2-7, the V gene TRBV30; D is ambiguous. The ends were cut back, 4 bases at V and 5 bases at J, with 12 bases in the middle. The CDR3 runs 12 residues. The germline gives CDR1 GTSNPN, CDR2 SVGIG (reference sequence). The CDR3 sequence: CAWTAGRDEQYF. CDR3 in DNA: TGTGCCTGGACTGCCGGTCGGGACGAGCAGTACTTC.

Written as DNA, the CDR3 is TGTGCCAGCAGCTATGGGGGGACCTACGAGCAGTACTTC. It codes for CASSYGGTYEQYF. The chain links TRBV5-6 to TRBJ2-7; D might be TRBD2 (6 bases). The length of the CDR3 is 13 residues. V was cut by 3 bases and J by 2 bases, with 9 bases left in between. Germline CDR1 reads SGHDT; CDR2 reads YYEEEE.

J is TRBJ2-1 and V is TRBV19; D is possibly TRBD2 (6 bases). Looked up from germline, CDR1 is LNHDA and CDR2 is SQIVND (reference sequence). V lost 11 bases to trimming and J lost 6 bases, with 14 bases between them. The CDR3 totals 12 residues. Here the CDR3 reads CARTEEGNEQFF. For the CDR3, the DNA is TGTGCCCGCACAGAGGAGGGCAATGAGCAGTTCTTC.